This section outlines one T cell receptor (beta chain) sequence together with its context. No antigen is known for it. Trimming took 8 bases from V and 2 from J; bases not matched to a gene: 6. The CDR3 has 14 residues. Germline V gives CDR1 LNHDA, CDR2 SQIVND (reference sequence). Time point given: blood from clinic visit 5 months post-surgery; TSC patient then seizure free. At least one anti-epileptic drug was given before surgery. The sample is drawn from a study of brain T cells in children with intractable seizures. Overall study findings and caveats: Viral specificity was inferred only from CDR3 similarity; HCMV serostatus was unknown.

Profiled with immunoSEQ multiplex PCR; TCRdb holds only in-frame clones, not every one. The table has about 320,000 clones, about 93% seen once. This clonotype was obtained from a boy younger than two with tuberous sclerosis and intractable seizures. Specimen: peripheral blood, collected 5 to 6 months after surgery. The chain carries TRBV19 and TRBJ1-5; 7 bases line up with TRBD1. CDR3 region: CASAGGGGNQPQHF. The CDR3 nucleotides read TGTGCCAGTGCAGGGGGAGGAGGCAATCAGCCCCAGCATTTT.